Sequencing of this TCR beta chain was carried out in a study of shared clonotypes between healthy human individuals. Study overall: A couple of female and three male donors aged 18 to 49 were enrolled. Per-donor plates numbered three CD4 naive, three CD4 memory, two CD8 naive and one CD8 memory.

For each subset, genomic DNA was distributed in equal portions over several immunoSEQ plates. Authors' processing steps: ImmunoSEQ supplied junction-only sequences lacking quality scores, so filtering was different. Profiling relied on immunoSEQ multiplex PCR, and the TCRdb table lists in-frame clones only, not all of them. The V and J calls and clone size are taken from that table; D and trimming were inferred from the DNA. Of roughly 2.2 million clones in the sample, 80% to 95% are singletons; the top ten hold approximately 0.39%. The sequencing input was naive CD4+ T cells from PBMCs. Subset here: CD45RA+ positively selected. The TCR comes from a man younger than 35 in good health. Some clones in this sample may be carry-over from other donors' samples.

The CDR3 DNA reads as TGTGCCAGCAGCTGGGGGACTAGCGGCTACGAGCAGTACTTC. As protein: CASSWGTSGYEQYF. The chain couples TRBV7-2 to TRBJ2-7; 11 positions agree with TRBD2. CDR1 and CDR2 from the germline V gene are SGHTA and FQGNSA. The CDR3 runs to 14 residues. The junction had 2 bases not matched to a gene; V was cut back by 4 bases and J by 3 bases.